This T cell receptor beta chain was captured by sequencing in a study of patients and donors after allogeneic stem cell transplantation. TCRdb processed the RT-PCR reads anew with MiXCR; each CDR3 protein has one entry. Altogether about 150,000 distinct CDR3 sequences are present, about two fifths being singletons, with the ten largest covering around 50%. CDR3 length equals 12 residues. Germline CDR1 GTSNPN, CDR2 SVGIG (reference sequence). The source of this sequence is a human donor who was either an allogeneic HSCT recipient or a stem cell or donor lymphocyte infusion donor (not recorded which). It is not recorded whose cells these are; they may come from a transplant donor. What was sequenced was blood, either unsorted or a sorted T cell fraction (not recorded which). The chain uses TRBV30 and TRBJ1-4; 9 bases are shared with TRBD1. The DNA of the CDR3 is TGTGCTAAGGGACAGGGAAATGAAAAACTGTTTTTT. It specifies CAKGQGNEKLFF.